This section outlines one T cell receptor beta chain sequence together with its context. Antigen specificity is unknown. Generated by immunoSEQ multiplex PCR, the TCRdb table keeps only in-frame clones and is missing some. The sample has around 41,000 clones, approximately 79% seen once. The data belong to a study of PD-1 blockade in classical Hodgkin lymphoma. Study-wide points: Newly diagnosed patients had diversity similar to the baseline diversity of complete responders. By C4D1, CD4+ diversity increased significantly, especially in complete responders. Patients excluded were those beginning nivolumab under 1 year after ASCT.

With V trimmed by 1 base and J by 0 bases, 14 bases remained unmatched. The CDR3 covers 20 residues. The germline CDR1 and CDR2 sequences are SGDLS and YYNGEE. Exposure to brentuximab vedotin varied, and each patient had relapsed following autologous stem cell transplantation. The origin of this receptor is a human donor with classical Hodgkin lymphoma. The sample consisted of peripheral blood mononuclear cells (PBMCs), taken before the second cycle of nivolumab. The gene calls are TRBV9 and TRBJ2-3; 10 bases line up with TRBD2. CDR3 DNA: TGTGCCAGCAGCGTAAATGCGGCTCTAGCGGGGGAATCCAGCACAGATACGCAGTATTTT. This encodes CASSVNAALAGESSTDTQYF.